The 13 T cell receptor beta chains presented below share a single source sample, sequenced in a study of cytomegalovirus exposure and HLA in healthy donors. PCR employed 60 Vbeta and 13 Jbeta primers. Method: immunoSEQ multiplex PCR; TCRdb's copy keeps in-frame clones and lacks some. The listing contains some 200,000 clones. The sample taken for sequencing was PBMCs. These receptors all stem from a girl aged 2-10 years in good health and CMV-seropositive.

The chain employs TRBV29-1 and TRBJ2-5; 8 nucleotides match TRBD1. TRBJ2-7 matches the DNA end more closely, so the J call is doubtful. The CDR3 is made up of 15 amino acids. Germline CDR1 is SQVTM and CDR2 is ANQGSEA. The CDR3: CSVAEDRAGVYEQYF. CDR3 DNA: TGCAGCGTTGCAGAGGACAGGGCAGGGGTATACGAGCAGTACTTC.

The rearrangement uses TRBV18 and TRBJ1-2; 9 bases are a match to TRBD1. Trimming removed 3 bases from V and 2 bases from J; junction bases left unmatched: 4. This CDR3 is 15 amino acids long. Germline V gene data show CDR1 as KGHSH and CDR2 as LQKENI. CDR3 coding DNA: TGTGCCAGCTCACCCCTAGGGACAGGGAACTATGGCTACACCTTC. As protein: CASSPLGTGNYGYTF.

This sequence joins TRBV29-1 and TRBJ2-3, with 9 bases lining up with TRBD2. Germline CDR1 SQVTM, CDR2 ANQGSEA. CDR3 length equals 19 residues. V lost 2 bases to trimming and J lost 3 bases; unmatched junction nucleotides: 18. The CDR3 DNA reads as TGCAGCGTTGAAAGCCCCCCTGGGAGTAGCGGGAGCATTACAGATACGCAGTATTTT. Protein sequence: CSVESPPGSSGSITDTQYF.

V usage is TRBV2 and J usage is TRBJ2-7; D not resolved. The germline V and J ends were trimmed by 1 base and 2 bases, with 6 bases remaining between them. The CDR3 is 13 residues long. Germline-derived CDR1 and CDR2 are SNHLY and FYNNEI. The DNA for the CDR3 is TGTGCCAGCAGTGAAGACATAACCTACGAGCAGTACTTC. Amino acid sequence: CASSEDITYEQYF.

The V gene is TRBV5-1, the J gene TRBJ2-1, with D maybe TRBD2 (5 bases). This CDR3 has 15 residues. The V end was cut by 5 bases, the J end by 2 bases, with 14 bases between. CDR1 is SGHRS, CDR2 YFSETQ, per germline. This chain's CDR3 is CASREERGAYNEQFF. CDR3 in DNA: TGCGCCAGCAGGGAGGAGCGTGGGGCCTACAATGAGCAGTTCTTC.

The chain joins TRBV23-1 to TRBJ1-1; D unresolved. TRBV23-1 is identified as an open reading frame with a role that is uncertain. Trimming took 9 bases from V and 4 from J, leaving 6 bases between them. CDR3 size: 10 residues. The CDR3: CARRRTEAFF. In DNA, the CDR3 is TGCGCCAGGCGTCGCACTGAAGCTTTCTTT.

This sequence joins TRBV7-2 and TRBJ2-3, with 7 bases lining up with TRBD1. This CDR3 region has 15 residues. The V segment lost 2 bases and the J segment 4 bases; nucleotides outside the gene matches: 6. The germline V gene has CDR1 SGHTA and CDR2 FQGNSA. The CDR3 DNA reads as TGTGCCAGCAGCTTAACGAGGCAGGGGGCAGATACGCAGTATTTT. As protein: CASSLTRQGADTQYF. Based on the CDR3 plus reference TRBV7-2 and TRBJ2-3, the full variable domain is GAGVSQSPSNKVTEKGKDVELRCDPISGHTALYWYRQSLGQGLEFLIYFQGNSAPDKSGLPSDRFSAERTGGSVSTLTIQRTQQEDSAVYLCASSLTRQGADTQYFGPGTRLTVL.

CDR3 nucleotide sequence: TGTGCCAGTAGTGAAGGGCCGGGACTAGCAGTCTACAATGAGCAGTTCTTC. This codes for CASSEGPGLAVYNEQFF. The gene calls are TRBV19 and TRBJ2-1; 9 bases are shared with TRBD2. Trimming at V came to 5 bases and at J to 3 bases, leaving 11 bases not matched to a gene. The germline V gene has CDR1 LNHDA and CDR2 SQIVND (reference sequence). The CDR3 length is 17 residues.

This chain links TRBV28 with TRBJ2-1, with 7 bases fitting TRBD2. Germline values: CDR1 MDHEN, CDR2 SYDVKM. CDR3 length: 15 residues. Losses at the gene ends were 3 bases for V and 5 bases for J; bases not matched to a gene: 7. CDR3 in DNA: TGTGCCAGCAGTTTCTCTAGCGGCCTAAACAATGAGCAGTTCTTC. This gives the protein CASSFSSGLNNEQFF.

The J gene is TRBJ1-1, the V gene TRBV28; 9 nucleotides line up with TRBD1. Trimming took 3 bases from V and 4 from J; bases not matched to a gene: 9. This CDR3 is 16 amino acids long. Germline loops: CDR1 MDHEN, CDR2 SYDVKM. CDR3 bases: TGTGCCAGCAGTTTGTCCCCCGGGACAGGGCCCACTGAAGCTTTCTTT. Translation: CASSLSPGTGPTEAFF.

The chain uses TRBV7-9 and TRBJ1-5, with D perhaps TRBD1 (6 bases). V was cut by 1 base and J by 5 bases, with 15 bases left in between. In germline, CDR1 is SEHNR, CDR2 FQNEAQ (reference sequence). The length of the CDR3 is 16 residues. The CDR3 DNA reads as TGTGCCAGCAGCTTAGGGTGGTCAGGGGATGATCAGCCCCAGCATTTT. Protein product: CASSLGWSGDDQPQHF.

The chain joins TRBV27 to TRBJ1-4; D ambiguous. This CDR3 has 15 amino acids. Germline CDR1 is MNHEY and CDR2 is SMNVEV (reference sequence). Trimming removed 5 bases at V and 8 bases at J, with 18 bases between. DNA for the CDR3: TGTGCCAGCAGTCCCCGGGCCGACTACACGGAAAAACTGTTTTTT. It yields the protein CASSPRADYTEKLFF.

The chain combines TRBV2 with TRBJ2-7; 10 nucleotides agree with TRBD1. The CDR3 loop spans 15 amino acids. Germline CDR1 is SNHLY and CDR2 is FYNNEI. V was pared by 3 bases and J by 6 bases, with 8 bases of the junction left unmatched. CDR3 protein: CASSDTGQGIGEQYF. The CDR3 nucleotides read TGTGCCAGCAGTGACACGGGACAGGGGATTGGCGAGCAGTACTTC.